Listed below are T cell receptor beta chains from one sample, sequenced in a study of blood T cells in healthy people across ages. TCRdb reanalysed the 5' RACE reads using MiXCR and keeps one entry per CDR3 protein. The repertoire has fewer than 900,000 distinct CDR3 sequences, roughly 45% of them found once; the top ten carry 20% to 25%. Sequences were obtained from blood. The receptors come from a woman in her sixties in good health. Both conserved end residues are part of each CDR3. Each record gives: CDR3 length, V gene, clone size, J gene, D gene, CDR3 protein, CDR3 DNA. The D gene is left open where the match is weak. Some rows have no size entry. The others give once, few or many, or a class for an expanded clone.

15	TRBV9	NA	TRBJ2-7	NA	CASSVAATGGYEQYF	TGTGCCAGCAGCGTAGCGGCGACAGGAGGATACGAGCAGTACTTC
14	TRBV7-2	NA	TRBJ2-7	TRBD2	CASSSAGGSYEQYF	TGTGCCAGCAGTTCGGCGGGGGGCTCCTACGAGCAGTACTTC
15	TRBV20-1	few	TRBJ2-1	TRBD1	CSARERGQAYNEQFF	TGCAGTGCTAGAGAGAGGGGACAGGCTTACAATGAGCAGTTCTTC
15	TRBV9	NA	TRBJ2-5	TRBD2	CASSVDSGGAETQYF	TGTGCCAGCAGCGTAGATAGCGGGGGGGCGGAGACCCAGTACTTC
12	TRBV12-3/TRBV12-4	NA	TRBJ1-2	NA	CASSYDNYGYTF	TGTGCCAGCAGTTATGATAACTATGGCTACACCTTC
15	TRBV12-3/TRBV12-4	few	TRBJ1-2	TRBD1	CASSIRDRGNYGYTF	TGTGCCAGCAGTATCCGGGACAGGGGTAACTATGGCTACACCTTC
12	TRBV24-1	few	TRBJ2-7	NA	CATSDLEQKQYF	TGTGCCACCAGTGATTTAGAACAAAAGCAGTACTTC
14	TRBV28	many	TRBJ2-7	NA	CASSRTGRTYEQYF	TGTGCCAGCAGTCGCACTGGACGGACCTACGAGCAGTACTTC
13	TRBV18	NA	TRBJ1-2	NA	CASSPDLFYGYTF	TGTGCCAGCTCACCCGACCTATTCTATGGCTACACCTTC
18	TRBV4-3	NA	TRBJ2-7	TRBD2	CASSQDQWTSGRAGEQYF	TGCGCCAGCAGCCAAGACCAGTGGACTAGCGGGAGAGCGGGCGAGCAGTACTTC
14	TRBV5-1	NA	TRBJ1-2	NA	CASSRDTGDYGYTF	TGCGCCAGCAGCCGGGACACGGGGGACTATGGCTACACCTTC
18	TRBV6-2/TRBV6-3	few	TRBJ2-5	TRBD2	CASSYVVAGGNSMETQYF	TGTGCCAGCAGTTACGTCGTAGCGGGAGGTAATTCGATGGAGACCCAGTACTTC
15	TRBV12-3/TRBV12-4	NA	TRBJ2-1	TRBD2	CASRLSGGAHNEQFF	TGTGCCAGCAGACTTAGCGGGGGGGCCCACAATGAGCAGTTCTTC
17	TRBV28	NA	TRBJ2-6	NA	CASSSGLGSGGANVLTF	TGTGCCAGCTCTTCGGGGCTGGGTTCGGGCGGGGCCAACGTCCTGACTTTC
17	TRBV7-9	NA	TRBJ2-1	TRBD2	CASSLGAGLAVNNEQFF	TGTGCCAGCAGCTTAGGGGCAGGACTAGCTGTGAACAATGAGCAGTTCTTC
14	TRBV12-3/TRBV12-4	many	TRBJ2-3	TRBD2	CASSGTSETDTQYF	TGTGCCAGCAGCGGGACTAGTGAGACAGATACGCAGTATTTT
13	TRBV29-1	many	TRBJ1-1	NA	CSAAGHLNTEAFF	TGCAGCGCCGCGGGACACCTGAACACTGAAGCTTTCTTT
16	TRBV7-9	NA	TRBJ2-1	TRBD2	CASSLGALAGDNEQFF	TGTGCCAGCAGCTTAGGCGCCCTAGCGGGCGACAATGAGCAGTTCTTC